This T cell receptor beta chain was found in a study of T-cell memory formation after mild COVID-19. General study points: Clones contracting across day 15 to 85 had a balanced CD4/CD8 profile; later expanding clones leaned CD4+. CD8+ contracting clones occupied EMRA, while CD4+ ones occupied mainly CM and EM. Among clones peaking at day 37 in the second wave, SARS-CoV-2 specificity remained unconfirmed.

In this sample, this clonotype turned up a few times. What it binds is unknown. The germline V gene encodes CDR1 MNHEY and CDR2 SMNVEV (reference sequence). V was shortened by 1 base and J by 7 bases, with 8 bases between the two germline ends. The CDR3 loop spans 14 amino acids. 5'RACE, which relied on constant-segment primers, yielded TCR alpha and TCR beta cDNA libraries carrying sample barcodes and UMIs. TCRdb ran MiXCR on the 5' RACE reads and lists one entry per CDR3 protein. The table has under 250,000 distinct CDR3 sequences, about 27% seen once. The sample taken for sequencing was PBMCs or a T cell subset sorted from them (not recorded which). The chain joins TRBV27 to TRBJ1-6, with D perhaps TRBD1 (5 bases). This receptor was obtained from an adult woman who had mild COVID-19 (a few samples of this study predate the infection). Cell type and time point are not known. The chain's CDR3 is CASSLWGSNSPLHF. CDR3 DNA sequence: TGTGCCAGCAGTTTATGGGGCTCCAATTCACCCCTCCACTTT.